Below, 23 T cell receptor beta chains from the same sample are listed, as sequenced in a study of shared clonotypes between healthy human individuals. Using immunoSEQ multiplex PCR, the repertoire was profiled, and TCRdb retains in-frame clones only, with some absent. The sample yields around 2.1 million clones, approximately 94% seen once. Naivety among CD8 cells was defined by CD45RO negativity and positive CCR7 selection, thereby excluding terminally differentiated effector memory CD45RA+ cells. The sample taken for sequencing was naive CD8+ T cells from PBMCs. The receptors derive from a young man in good health. Some clones in this sample may be carry-over from other donors' samples.

The CDR3 loop reads CASSHTGTSGSGSYNEQFF. CDR3 sequence (DNA): TGTGCCAGCAGCCACACCGGGACTAGCGGGAGTGGATCCTACAATGAGCAGTTCTTC. The chain has TRBV7-9 and TRBJ2-1; 14 bases map to TRBD2. The length of the CDR3 is 19 residues. Germline V gene lookup returns CDR1 SEHNR and CDR2 FQNEAQ (reference sequence). V shed 5 bases and J 1 base; nucleotides not matched to a gene: 10. Complete variable domain (other parts from reference TRBV7-9 and TRBJ2-1): DTGVSQNPRHKITKRGQNVTFRCDPISEHNRLYWYRQTLGQGPEFLTYFQNEAQLEKSRLLSDRFSAERPKGSFSTLEIQRTEQGDSAMYLCASSHTGTSGSGSYNEQFFGPGTRLTVL.

V gene TRBV9 combines with J gene TRBJ2-7, with 7 bases matching TRBD2. Germline-derived CDR1 and CDR2 are SGDLS and YYNGEE. With 3 bases clipped from V and 0 bases from J, the junction kept 3 bases outside the gene matches. The CDR3 runs to 14 residues. CDR3 sequence: CASSGRDYSYEQYF. CDR3 nucleotide sequence: TGTGCCAGCAGCGGCCGGGACTACTCCTACGAGCAGTACTTC. The full variable domain, rest sourced from reference TRBV9 and TRBJ2-7, is DSGVTQTPKHLITATGQRVTLRCSPRSGDLSVYWYQQSLDQGLQFLIQYYNGEERAKGNILERFSAQQFPDLHSELNLSSLELGDSALYFCASSGRDYSYEQYFGPGTRLTVT.

This chain links TRBV7-9 with TRBJ2-2; D unclear. This CDR3 spans 14 amino acids. In germline, CDR1 is SEHNR, CDR2 FQNEAQ (reference sequence). The V end was cut by 3 bases, the J end by 3 bases, with 8 bases between. The CDR3 DNA reads as TGTGCCAGCAGCTTGGTGGCGGACACCGGGGAGCTGTTTTTT. This codes for CASSLVADTGELFF.

The chain couples TRBV11-2 to TRBJ2-7; 10 nucleotides align to TRBD1. Germline assignment: CDR1 SGHAT and CDR2 FQNNGV. The CDR3 contains 17 residues. With 1 base clipped from V and 5 bases from J, the junction kept 11 bases outside the gene matches. Written as DNA, the CDR3 is TGTGCCAGCAGCTTAGGGGGGTGGGACAGGGGCATGAACGAGCAGTACTTC. Its translation: CASSLGGWDRGMNEQYF. The full variable domain, in which reference TRBV11-2 and TRBJ2-7 provide the parts outside the CDR3, is EAGVAQSPRYKIIEKRQSVAFWCNPISGHATLYWYQQILGQGPKLLIQFQNNGVVDDSQLPKDRFSAERLKGVDSTLKIQPAKLEDSAVYLCASSLGGWDRGMNEQYFGPGTRLTVT.

CDR3 residues: CASSLAMMTQYF. The DNA of the CDR3 is TGTGCCAGCAGCTTAGCTATGATGACCCAGTACTTC. The chain is built from TRBV7-9 and TRBJ2-5; D remains unclear. The CDR3 contains 12 residues. Germline V CDR1 and CDR2: SEHNR, FQNEAQ (reference sequence). V was clipped by 0 bases and J by 7 bases, with 6 bases between them.

The chain links TRBV11-2 to TRBJ2-5; TRBD2 matches 13 bases. This CDR3 region has 16 residues. V was pared by 6 bases and J by 4 bases, with 8 bases of the junction left unmatched. Germline V gene lookup returns CDR1 SGHAT and CDR2 FQNNGV. CDR3 protein: CASSTGLAGVAETQYF. The CDR3 region has the DNA TGTGCCAGCAGTACCGGACTAGCGGGAGTAGCAGAGACCCAGTACTTC.

The V and J genes are TRBV9 and TRBJ1-5; tentative D call: TRBD1 (5 bases). The CDR3 loop spans 21 amino acids. The germline V gene encodes CDR1 SGDLS and CDR2 YYNGEE. V was shortened by 4 bases and J by 0 bases, with 29 bases between the two germline ends. CDR3: CASSPRPRQNPQRGSNQPQHF. The CDR3 bases are TGTGCCAGCAGCCCCCGGCCACGACAGAATCCTCAGCGAGGTAGCAATCAGCCCCAGCATTTT.

The sample holds a few counts of this clone. The genes are TRBV15 and TRBJ1-2, with D uncertain. The germline V and J ends were trimmed by 0 bases and 6 bases, with 14 bases remaining between them. Per germline, CDR1 LNHNV and CDR2 YYDKDF (reference sequence). The CDR3 is made up of 15 amino acids. This CDR3 is CATSRDMGAVNGYTF. CDR3 DNA sequence: TGTGCCACCAGCAGAGATATGGGAGCGGTCAATGGCTACACCTTC.

The chain links TRBV27 to TRBJ2-1; possible D gene TRBD2, 6 bases. Trimming removed 8 bases at V and 4 bases at J, with 12 bases between. The CDR3 has 13 amino acids. Germline-derived CDR1 and CDR2 are MNHEY and SMNVEV (reference sequence). The CDR3 region is CASGRGAYNEQFF. Here the CDR3 DNA reads TGTGCCAGCGGGCGGGGAGCTTACAATGAGCAGTTCTTC.

The chain couples TRBV6-5 to TRBJ1-1; unclear D gene. V dropped 6 bases and J dropped 5 bases, with 13 bases sitting between them. The CDR3 extends over 13 amino acids. Germline-derived CDR1 and CDR2 are MNHEY and SVGAGI. The CDR3 DNA is TGTGCCAGCAGGCCAGTCTTAGAGACTGAAGCTTTCTTT. Encoded protein: CASRPVLETEAFF.

This chain joins TRBV5-1 and TRBJ2-2, with a tentative D call TRBD2 (6 bases). Germline CDR1 SGHRS, CDR2 YFSETQ. This CDR3 is 15 amino acids long. Trimming removed 4 bases at V and 6 bases at J, with 16 bases between. CDR3 sequence reads: CASSLSRESAGELFF. The CDR3 coding sequence is TGCGCCAGCAGCCTTAGCCGGGAGTCAGCCGGGGAGCTGTTTTTT.

The J gene is TRBJ2-1, the V gene TRBV6-5, with D uncertain. With 0 bases removed from V and 6 bases from J, the gap between germline ends came to 3 bases. Looked up from germline, CDR1 is MNHEY and CDR2 is SVGAGI. The CDR3 runs 12 residues. The CDR3 DNA sequence: TGTGCCAGCAGTTACTCGGCCAATGAGCAGTTCTTC. This sequence encodes CASSYSANEQFF.

V usage is TRBV5-1 and J usage is TRBJ2-7, with 9 bases aligning to TRBD1. V gave up 3 bases and J gave up 5 bases; unmatched junction bases: 3. The CDR3 runs to 13 residues. Germline V CDR1 and CDR2: SGHRS, YFSETQ. The CDR3, as DNA: TGCGCCAGCAGCTCGGGGACAGGGCACGAGCAGTACTTC. It specifies CASSSGTGHEQYF.

This clone has just one count. This chain joins TRBV7-6 and TRBJ2-2, with 13 bases matching TRBD2. The CDR3 spans 17 residues. J gave up 0 bases and V 4 bases, and 2 bases lay outside the gene matches. CDR1 SGHVS and CDR2 FNYEAQ come from the germline V gene. CDR3: CASSYGLAGANTGELFF. In nucleotides, the CDR3 is TGTGCCAGCAGCTATGGACTAGCGGGAGCGAACACCGGGGAGCTGTTTTTT.

This clone was seen once. The rearrangement joins TRBV9 to TRBJ2-7, with TRBD1 identical over 7 bases. The J segment lost 2 bases and the V segment lost 3 bases, leaving 5 bases of the junction unmatched. The CDR3 totals 14 residues. Looked up from germline, CDR1 is SGDLS and CDR2 is YYNGEE. This chain's CDR3 is CASSAPGQPYEQYF. CDR3 nucleotides: TGTGCCAGCAGCGCACCGGGACAGCCCTACGAGCAGTACTTC.

V gene TRBV5-6 combines with J gene TRBJ2-2; the match to TRBD1 covers 9 bases. Germline V lookup: CDR1 SGHDT, CDR2 YYEEEE. With V trimmed by 2 bases and J by 5 bases, 7 bases remained unmatched. The length of the CDR3 is 16 residues. CDR3 region: CASSFLGQGYTGELFF. The CDR3 DNA reads as TGTGCCAGCAGCTTTTTGGGACAGGGCTATACCGGGGAGCTGTTTTTT.

V and J are TRBV10-3 and TRBJ1-4; no firm D call. The germline gives CDR1 ENHRY, CDR2 SYGVKD. The CDR3 sequence is 13 residues long. V was cut by 6 bases and J by 1 base, with 6 bases left in between. The CDR3 reads CAIREQTNEKLFF. CDR3 nucleotide sequence: TGTGCCATCAGGGAGCAAACTAATGAAAAACTGTTTTTT.

This sequence joins TRBV6-1 and TRBJ1-1; D not certain. The CDR3 covers 14 residues. Trimming shortened V by 7 bases and J by 0 bases, and 12 bases separated the two germline ends. CDR1 and CDR2 from the germline V gene are MNHNS and SASEGT. Here the CDR3 reads CASIGGILNTEAFF. CDR3 in DNA: TGTGCCAGCATAGGAGGTATCTTGAACACTGAAGCTTTCTTT.

This chain uses TRBV4-1 with TRBJ1-5, with a weak D call TRBD1 (5 bases). The length of the CDR3 is 15 residues. Deletions cut 2 bases from V and 1 base from J, with 9 bases between. Per the germline V gene, CDR1 is MGHRA and CDR2 is YSYEKL. CDR3 bases: TGCGCCAGCAGCCAAATCGGGGGAAGCAATCAGCCCCAGCATTTT. Its translation: CASSQIGGSNQPQHF.

The chain has TRBV30 and TRBJ2-6; the D is unclear. V was shortened by 2 bases and J by 4 bases, with 9 bases between the two germline ends. Looked up from germline, CDR1 is GTSNPN and CDR2 is SVGIG (reference sequence). The CDR3 length is 14 residues. CDR3 coding DNA: TGTGCCTGGAGTCCTGGGCTCGGGGCCAACGTCCTGACTTTC. Translation: CAWSPGLGANVLTF. Drawing the rest from reference TRBV30 and TRBJ2-6, the complete variable domain is SQTIHQWPATLVQPVGSPLSLECTVEGTSNPNLYWYRQAAGRGLQLLFYSVGIGQISSEVPQNLSASRPQDRQFILSSKKLLLSDSGFYLCAWSPGLGANVLTFGAGSRLTVL.

The gene calls are TRBV13 and TRBJ2-1; 7 bases fit TRBD2. The germline CDR1 and CDR2 sequences are PRHDT and FYEKMQ (reference sequence). J was trimmed by 4 bases and V by 4 bases; bases with no gene match: 7. The CDR3 is 15 amino acids. This CDR3 reads CASSSRLATYNEQFF. Written as DNA, the CDR3 is TGTGCCAGCAGCTCCCGACTAGCAACTTACAATGAGCAGTTCTTC.

V is TRBV15 and J is TRBJ1-1; 7 bases fit TRBD1. V shed 2 bases, J shed 2 bases, and the junction held 8 bases outside the gene matches. Germline V lookup: CDR1 LNHNV, CDR2 YYDKDF (reference sequence). This CDR3 contains 16 residues. CDR3 DNA sequence: TGTGCCACCAGCAGACTTCCGGGACAGCTTAACACTGAAGCTTTCTTT. It encodes CATSRLPGQLNTEAFF. Variable domain in full (rest from reference TRBV15 and TRBJ1-1): DAMVIQNPRYQVTQFGKPVTLSCSQTLNHNVMYWYQQKSSQAPKLLFHYYDKDFNNEADTPDNFQSRRPNTSFCFLDIRSPGLGDTAMYLCATSRLPGQLNTEAFFGQGTRLTVV.

The V call is TRBV19, the J call TRBJ2-1; the D is unclear. CDR1 LNHDA and CDR2 SQIVND come from the germline V gene (reference sequence). The CDR3 has 13 residues. V lost 7 bases and J lost 2, with 9 bases in between. CDR3 loop: CASMDGTYNEQFF. The CDR3 DNA is TGTGCCAGTATGGACGGAACCTACAATGAGCAGTTCTTC.